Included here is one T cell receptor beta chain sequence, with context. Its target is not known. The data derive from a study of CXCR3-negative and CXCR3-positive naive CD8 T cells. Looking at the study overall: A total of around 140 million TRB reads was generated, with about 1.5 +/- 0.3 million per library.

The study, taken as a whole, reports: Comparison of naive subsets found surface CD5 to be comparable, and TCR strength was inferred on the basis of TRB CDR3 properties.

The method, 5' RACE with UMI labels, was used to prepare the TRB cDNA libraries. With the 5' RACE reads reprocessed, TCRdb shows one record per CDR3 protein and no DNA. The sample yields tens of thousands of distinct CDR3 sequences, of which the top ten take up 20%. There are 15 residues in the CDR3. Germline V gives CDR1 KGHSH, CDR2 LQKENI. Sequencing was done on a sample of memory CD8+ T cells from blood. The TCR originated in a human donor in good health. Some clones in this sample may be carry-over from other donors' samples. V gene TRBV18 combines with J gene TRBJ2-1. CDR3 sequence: CASSPIVQQYNEQFF.